This entry features one T cell receptor (beta chain) sequence. The sample comes from a study of blood T cell repertoires in COVID-19. Study overall: COVID-19 samples from acute and convalescent phases originated in the United States, Italy and Spain.

For recovered donors of Cohort 3, there were two negative PCRs, clearance, or symptom resolution. Source study methods: How many nucleated cells were present was estimated from reference gene primer amplification. Assay: immunoSEQ multiplex PCR; the TCRdb copy retains only in-frame clones and omits some. D and trimming were read from the DNA, whereas the V and J calls and clone size are those reported in that table. In the table there are approximately 200,000 clones, around nine tenths of which are singletons. Germline loops: CDR1 MNHEY, CDR2 SMNVEV (reference sequence). This CDR3 has 14 amino acids. Between the trimmed V and J ends, which lost 0 bases and 8 bases, there was a span of 13 bases.

This TCR was sampled from a man under 40 who had recovered from COVID-19. The chain carries TRBV27 and TRBJ1-1; D unresolved. The sample was PBMCs or T cells enriched from blood (not recorded which). The CDR3 loop reads CASSLSSTLLEAFF. In DNA, the CDR3 is TGTGCCAGCAGTTTATCGAGCACTCTTCTCGAAGCTTTCTTT.